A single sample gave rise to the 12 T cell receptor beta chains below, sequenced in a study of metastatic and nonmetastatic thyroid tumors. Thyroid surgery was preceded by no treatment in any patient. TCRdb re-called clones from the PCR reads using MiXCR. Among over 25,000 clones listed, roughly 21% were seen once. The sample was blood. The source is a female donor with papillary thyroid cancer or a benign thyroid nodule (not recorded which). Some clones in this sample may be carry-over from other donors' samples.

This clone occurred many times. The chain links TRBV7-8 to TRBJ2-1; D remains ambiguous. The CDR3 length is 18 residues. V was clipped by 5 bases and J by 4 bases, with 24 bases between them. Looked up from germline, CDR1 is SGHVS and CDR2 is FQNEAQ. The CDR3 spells CASSPKTPAGVAYNEQFF. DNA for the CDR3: TGTGCCAGCAGCCCGAAAACCCCAGCAGGAGTGGCATACAATGAGCAGTTCTTC.

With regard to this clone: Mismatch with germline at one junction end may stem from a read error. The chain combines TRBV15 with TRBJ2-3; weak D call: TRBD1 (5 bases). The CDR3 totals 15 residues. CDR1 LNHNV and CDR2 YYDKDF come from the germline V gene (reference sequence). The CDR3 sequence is CTTSRERQYTDTQYF. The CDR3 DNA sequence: TGTACCACCAGCAGAGAGAGACAGTACACAGATACGCAGTATTTT.

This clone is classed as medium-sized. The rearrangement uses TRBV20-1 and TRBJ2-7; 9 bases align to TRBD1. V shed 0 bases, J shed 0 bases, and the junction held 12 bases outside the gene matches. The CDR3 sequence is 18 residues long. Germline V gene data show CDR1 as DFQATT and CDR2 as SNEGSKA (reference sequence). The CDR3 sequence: CSARDIVRGTGYSYEQYF. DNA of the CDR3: TGCAGTGCTAGAGATATAGTCAGGGGGACAGGGTACTCCTACGAGCAGTACTTC.

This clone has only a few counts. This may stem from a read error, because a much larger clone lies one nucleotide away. CDR3 residues: CASSDSCNERFF. The CDR3 bases are TGCGCCAGCAGCGACTCCTGCAATGAGCGGTTCTTC. V gene TRBV5-1 combines with J gene TRBJ2-1; D is unresolved. The CDR3 runs 12 residues. CDR1 and CDR2 (germline): SGHRS, YFSETQ. The complete variable domain, with remaining parts taken from reference TRBV5-1 and TRBJ2-1, reads KAGVTQTPRYLIKTRGQQVTLSCSPISGHRSVSWYQQTPGQGLQFLFEYFSETQRNKGNFPGRFSGRQFSNSRSEMNVSTLELGDSALYLCASSDSCNERFFGPGTRLTVL.

CDR3 DNA sequence: TGCAGTGCTGGAGGGTATGACGGAAACACCATATATTTT. It specifies CSAGGYDGNTIYF. The rearrangement uses TRBV20-1 and TRBJ1-3; D is unclear. Germline CDR1 and CDR2: DFQATT and SNEGSKA (reference sequence). The CDR3 extends over 13 amino acids. V lost 5 bases to trimming and J lost 4 bases, with 12 bases between them.

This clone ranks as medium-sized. CDR3 residues: CASSYAGSSYNSPLHF. CDR3 nucleotide sequence: TGTGCCAGCAGTTACGCGGGCAGCTCCTATAATTCACCCCTCCACTTT. The rearrangement joins TRBV6-5 to TRBJ1-6; no clear D. V gave up 2 bases and J gave up 0 bases, with 8 bases separating them. Germline V gives CDR1 MNHEY, CDR2 SVGAGI. The CDR3 loop spans 16 amino acids.

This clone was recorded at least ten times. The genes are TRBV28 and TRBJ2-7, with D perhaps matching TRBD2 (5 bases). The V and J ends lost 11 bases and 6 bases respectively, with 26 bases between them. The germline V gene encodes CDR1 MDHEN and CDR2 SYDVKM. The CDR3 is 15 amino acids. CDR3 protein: CAGGGSENGRLEQYF. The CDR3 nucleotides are TGTGCCGGCGGAGGTTCCGAAAACGGACGACTCGAGCAGTACTTC.

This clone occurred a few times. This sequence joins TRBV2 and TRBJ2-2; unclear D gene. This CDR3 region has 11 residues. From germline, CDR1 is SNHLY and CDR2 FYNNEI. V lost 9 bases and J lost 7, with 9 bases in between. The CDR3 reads CARGRFGELFF. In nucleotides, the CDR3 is TGTGCCAGAGGCAGATTCGGGGAGCTGTTTTTT.

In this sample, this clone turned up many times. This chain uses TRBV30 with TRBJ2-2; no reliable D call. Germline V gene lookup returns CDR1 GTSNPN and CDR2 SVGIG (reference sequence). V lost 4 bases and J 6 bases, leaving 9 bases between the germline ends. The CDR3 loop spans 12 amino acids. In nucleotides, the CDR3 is TGTGCCTGGACCCAGACTCCCGGGGAGCTGTTTTTT. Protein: CAWTQTPGELFF.

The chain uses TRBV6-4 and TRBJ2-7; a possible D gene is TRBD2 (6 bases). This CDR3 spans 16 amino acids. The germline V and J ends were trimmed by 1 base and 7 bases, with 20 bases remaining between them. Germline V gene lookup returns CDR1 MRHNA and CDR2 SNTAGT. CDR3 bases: TGTGCCAGCAGTGACTGGGGACTCCTTCGGTCGTGTGAGCAGTACTTC. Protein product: CASSDWGLLRSCEQYF.

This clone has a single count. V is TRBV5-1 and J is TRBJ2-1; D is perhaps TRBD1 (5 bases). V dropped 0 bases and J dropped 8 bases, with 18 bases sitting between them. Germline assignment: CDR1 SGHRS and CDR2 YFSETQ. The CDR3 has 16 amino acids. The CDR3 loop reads CASSLEQGARSDEQFF. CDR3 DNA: TGCGCCAGCAGCTTGGAGCAAGGGGCCCGATCTGATGAGCAGTTCTTC.

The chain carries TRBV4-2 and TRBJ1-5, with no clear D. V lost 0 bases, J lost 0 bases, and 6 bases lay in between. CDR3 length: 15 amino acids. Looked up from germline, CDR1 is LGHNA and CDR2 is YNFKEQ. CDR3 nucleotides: TGTGCCAGCAGCCAAGATTTGGCTAGCAATCAGCCCCAGCATTTT. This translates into CASSQDLASNQPQHF.